These 13 T cell receptor beta chains share one sample of origin, sequenced in a study of blood T cell repertoires in COVID-19 (dated by TCRdb to 2020 to 2022). Library generation was performed with the immunoSEQ multiplex PCR assay. The source is immuneACCESS, and TCRdb retained only in-frame sequences with V and J called. Part of the clones is not carried over; for the studies checked, unresolved V genes explain less than half of this, and the remainder is unexplained. The sample profile shows approximately 200,000 clones; more than 75% of them were found once. The ten largest clones add up to 2.5% to 3.5% of the sample. The sequencing input was peripheral blood. The receptors originated from a man aged 45-65 years who had recovered from COVID-19.

Comments on this clone: This same CDR3 is encoded by further DNA sequences in the sample. The chain uses TRBV5-4 and TRBJ2-5; unclear D gene. Trimming cost V 0 bases and J 1 base, with 4 bases left between them. This CDR3 is built from 13 residues. The germline CDR1 and CDR2 sequences are SGHNT and YYREEE (reference sequence). The CDR3 nucleotides are TGTGCCAGCAGCTTGGCAGTCCAAGAGACCCAGTACTTC. It specifies CASSLAVQETQYF.

The chain joins TRBV6-2 or TRBV6-3 to TRBJ2-7, with 10 bases that match TRBD2. The V gene's germline CDR1 is MNHEY and CDR2 SVGEGT. V lost 6 bases and J lost 7; bases outside the gene matches: 9. The CDR3 totals 14 residues. Written as DNA, the CDR3 is TGTGCCAGCAGCGGACTAGCGGTAGTAGAGGAGCAGTACTTC. Its translation is CASSGLAVVEEQYF.

The chain couples TRBV5-1 to TRBJ1-4, with 9 bases matching TRBD1. The J segment lost 4 bases and the V segment lost 4 bases, leaving 5 bases of the junction unmatched. This CDR3 has 15 amino acids. Germline assignment: CDR1 SGHRS and CDR2 YFSETQ. The CDR3 loop reads CASSIGDRDNEKLFF. CDR3 in DNA: TGCGCCAGCAGCATTGGGGACAGGGATAATGAAAAACTGTTTTTT.

The J gene is TRBJ2-7, the V gene TRBV27; a weak D match, TRBD2 (6 bases). Trimming cost V 8 bases and J 6 bases, with 14 bases left between them. The CDR3 has 12 residues. In germline, CDR1 is MNHEY, CDR2 SMNVEV (reference sequence). CDR3 sequence reads: CASHMGGVEQYF. The CDR3, as DNA: TGTGCCAGCCACATGGGGGGAGTCGAGCAGTACTTC.

The rearrangement uses TRBV7-2 and TRBJ2-1; 8 bases align to TRBD1. The germline gives CDR1 SGHTA, CDR2 FQGNSA. The CDR3 contains 15 residues. The V gene end was trimmed by 8 bases and the J gene end by 4 bases; junction bases not matched to a gene: 10. The CDR3 loop reads CASAPADRVYNEQFF. The CDR3 DNA is TGTGCCAGCGCCCCCGCGGACAGGGTTTACAATGAGCAGTTCTTC.

The chain links TRBV27 to TRBJ1-6, with 8 bases lining up with TRBD1. The CDR3 has 16 residues. Germline V gene sequence: CDR1 MNHEY, CDR2 SMNVEV (reference sequence). The ends lost 7 bases at V and 8 bases at J; junction bases unmatched: 13. In DNA form, the CDR3 reads TGTGCCAGCACTTCGATTTCAGGGGGCGTCGATTCACCCCTCCACTTT. Translating it yields CASTSISGGVDSPLHF.

The chain uses TRBV4-1 and TRBJ2-1; 10 bases align to TRBD2. Germline V gives CDR1 MGHRA, CDR2 YSYEKL. The CDR3 is made up of 15 amino acids. The junction had 6 bases not matched to a gene; V was cut back by 3 bases and J by 7 bases. The CDR3 region has the DNA TGCGCCAGCAGCCAGGACTATAGCGGGAGGAATGAGCAGTTCTTC. Translating it yields CASSQDYSGRNEQFF.

The chain recombines TRBV27 with TRBJ1-6; D gene ambiguous. V was clipped by 6 bases and J by 7 bases, with 10 bases between them. In germline, CDR1 is MNHEY, CDR2 SMNVEV (reference sequence). CDR3 size: 13 residues. The CDR3 coding sequence is TGTGCCAGCAGGCCCCTTGGCAATTCACCCCTCCACTTT. Its translation is CASRPLGNSPLHF.

The chain recombines TRBV27 with TRBJ2-3, with 10 bases lining up with TRBD2. This CDR3 contains 13 residues. Germline loops: CDR1 MNHEY, CDR2 SMNVEV (reference sequence). Trimming cost V 6 bases and J 4 bases; bases outside gene matches: 1. The CDR3 here is CASRLAGSDTQYF. In DNA form, the CDR3 reads TGTGCCAGCAGACTAGCGGGATCAGATACGCAGTATTTT.

This chain uses TRBV12-1 with TRBJ2-7; the table gives TRBD2 as D, unverified against the DNA. TRBV12-1 is labeled a pseudogene. CDR3 size: 17 residues. The CDR3 region has the DNA TGTGCCAGCAGCCCACCCCAGACTAGCGGGACTGGCTACGAGCAGTACTTC. It encodes CASSPPQTSGTGYEQYF.

The chain carries TRBV19 and TRBJ1-5; D gene unclear. This CDR3 region has 15 residues. Per the germline V gene, CDR1 is LNHDA and CDR2 is SQIVND (reference sequence). Deletions cut 3 bases from V and 4 bases from J, with 13 bases between. CDR3 in amino acids: CASSIGEGWNQPQHF. CDR3 in DNA: TGTGCCAGTAGTATCGGGGAGGGTTGGAATCAGCCCCAGCATTTT.

The chain has TRBV5-6 and TRBJ2-3; 9 positions match TRBD2. CDR1 and CDR2 (germline): SGHDT, YYEEEE. V was pared by 4 bases and J by 3 bases, with 15 bases of the junction left unmatched. This CDR3 comprises 18 residues. This CDR3 reads CASSVTGTSLLGTDTQYF. The DNA for the CDR3 is TGTGCCAGCAGCGTAACCGGGACTAGCCTTCTGGGGACAGATACGCAGTATTTT.

The chain joins TRBV6-5 to TRBJ1-4; 9 nucleotides agree with TRBD1. The CDR3 sequence is 14 residues long. Germline V gives CDR1 MNHEY, CDR2 SVGAGI. Trimming cost V 6 bases and J 5 bases; bases outside gene matches: 4. This CDR3 reads CASRSGTGNEKLFF. The CDR3 DNA sequence: TGTGCCAGCAGATCCGGGACAGGGAATGAAAAACTGTTTTTT.